This is a list of T cell receptor beta chains from one sample in a study of Graves' ophthalmopathy and Graves' hyperthyroidism. TCRdb reanalysed the multiplex PCR reads using MiXCR and keeps one entry per CDR3 protein. This table has roughly 700,000 distinct CDR3 sequences, approximately 40% appearing once. Sequences were obtained from peripheral blood. The receptors originated from an adult man with Graves' ophthalmopathy. CDR3s include the opening cysteine and the closing phenylalanine or tryptophan. The D gene is left open where the match is weak. Clone size is given for some rows only: seen once, a few or many times, or a class if the clone is expanded.

. | TRBJ1-1 | TRBV20-1 | . | CSATPGGKNTEAFF | TGCAGTGCTACCCCGGGGGGGAAGAACACTGAAGCTTTCTTT
once | TRBJ1-3 | TRBV7-9 | . | CVSRGAAGSGNTIYF | TGTGTCAGTAGAGGGGCAGCCGGCTCTGGAAACACCATATATTTT
. | TRBJ2-6 | TRBV25-1 | TRBD1 | CASSPDRVGANVLTF | TGTGCCAGCTCACCCGACAGGGTCGGGGCCAACGTCCTGACTTTC
few | TRBJ2-7 | TRBV6-5 | TRBD2 | CASSYLGLAGGREQYF | TGTGCCAGCAGTTACCTGGGGCTAGCGGGAGGTCGCGAGCAGTACTTC
few | TRBJ1-2 | TRBV5-1 | TRBD1 | CASSPGAGGANYGYTF | TGCGCCAGCAGCCCTGGGGCAGGGGGAGCTAACTATGGCTACACCTTC
. | TRBJ2-2 | TRBV7-2 | . | CASSPYRDPGELFF | TGTGCCAGCAGCCCCTACAGGGATCCCGGGGAGCTGTTTTTT
. | TRBJ1-1 | TRBV2 | . | CASSDPPEVTEAFF | TGTGCCAGCAGTGATCCCCCCGAGGTCACTGAAGCTTTCTTT
. | TRBJ2-5 | TRBV30 | . | CACTPDRRWGTKTQYF | TGTGCCTGCACCCCCGACAGGAGGTGGGGCACAAAGACCCAGTACTTC
few | TRBJ1-5 | TRBV20-1 | TRBD1 | CSAREGQGKSNQPQHF | TGCAGTGCTAGAGAGGGACAGGGTAAGAGCAATCAGCCCCAGCATTTT
few | TRBJ2-7 | TRBV5-1 | TRBD1 | CASTTGTGPSEQYF | TGCGCCAGCACAACCGGGACAGGGCCGTCTGAGCAGTACTTC
many | TRBJ2-5 | TRBV7-7 | . | CASRTQYF | TGTGCCAGCAGGACCCAGTACTTC
many | TRBJ1-2 | TRBV10-3 | TRBD1 | CAAAGQGADYGYTF | TGTGCCGCCGCGGGACAGGGGGCGGACTATGGCTACACCTTC
many | TRBJ1-6 | TRBV15 | . | CATSRMDGDNSPLHF | TGTGCCACCAGCAGGATGGACGGAGACAATTCACCCCTCCACTTT
many | TRBJ1-4 | TRBV7-9 | . | CASSSQAGYLEKLFF | TGTGCCAGCAGCTCCCAGGCAGGGTATCTTGAAAAACTGTTTTTT
. | TRBJ2-5 | TRBV2 | . | CASSDNPDQPQYF | TGTGCCAGCAGCGATAACCCCGATCAGCCCCAGTACTTC
. | TRBJ2-2 | TRBV25-1 | TRBD1 | CASSYKAGGISYTGELFF | TGTGCCAGCAGTTACAAGGCAGGGGGCATATCTTACACCGGGGAGCTGTTTTTT
. | TRBJ2-6 | TRBV10-3 | . | CASTDGPSGANVLTF | TGTGCCAGCACGGACGGGCCCTCTGGGGCCAACGTCCTGACTTTC
many | TRBJ1-6 | TRBV7-9 | . | CASSLPGLVNSPLHF | TGTGCCAGCAGTCTCCCGGGACTTGTCAATTCACCCCTCCACTTT
. | TRBJ2-6 | TRBV25-1 | TRBD1 | CASSLRDRAGANVLTF | TGTGCCAGCAGTCTCCGGGACAGGGCTGGGGCCAACGTCCTGACTTTC
few | TRBJ2-5 | TRBV12-3/TRBV12-4 | . | CASSLLVEETQYF | TGTGCCAGCAGTTTATTGGTGGAAGAGACCCAGTACTTC
many | TRBJ2-2 | TRBV25-1 | . | CASSPAGQPRGTGELFF | TGTGCCAGCTCACCGGCTGGGCAGCCCCGTGGGACCGGGGAGCTGTTTTTT